What follows is one T cell receptor (beta chain) and its context. The target antigen is unknown. Clones were sequenced by immunoSEQ multiplex PCR, and TCRdb holds only the in-frame ones, with some missing. The repertoire consists of roughly 30,000 clones, with around 89% occurring once and the leading ten covering 0.22%. This entry belongs to a study of PD-1 blockade in classical Hodgkin lymphoma. Study results and limitations: Relative to healthy donors, newly diagnosed patients reportedly had lower baseline TCR diversity, which was reported as lower still in relapsed/refractory patients. No one has yet defined what causes the repertoire differences, which may be disease activity or prior therapy.

The time point: newly diagnosed, previously untreated cHL patient sample. From thawed PBMCs, CD4+ T cells were purified using magnetic negative selection. The authors compared against newly diagnosed, untreated classical Hodgkin lymphoma PBMCs. V shed 3 bases, J shed 1 base, and the junction held 6 bases outside the gene matches. The CDR3 runs 17 residues. In germline, CDR1 is LNHNV, CDR2 YYDKDF (reference sequence). Sequenced sample: CD4+ T cells from blood. The receptor was derived from a human donor with classical Hodgkin lymphoma. V and J are TRBV15 and TRBJ2-1, with 10 bases aligning to TRBD2. This CDR3 is CATSRDSGRPSYNEQFF. In DNA form, the CDR3 reads TGTGCCACCAGCAGGGATAGCGGGAGGCCGTCCTACAATGAGCAGTTCTTC. Using reference TRBV15 and TRBJ2-1 for the parts outside the CDR3, the full variable domain is DAMVIQNPRYQVTQFGKPVTLSCSQTLNHNVMYWYQQKSSQAPKLLFHYYDKDFNNEADTPDNFQSRRPNTSFCFLDIRSPGLGDTAMYLCATSRDSGRPSYNEQFFGPGTRLTVL.